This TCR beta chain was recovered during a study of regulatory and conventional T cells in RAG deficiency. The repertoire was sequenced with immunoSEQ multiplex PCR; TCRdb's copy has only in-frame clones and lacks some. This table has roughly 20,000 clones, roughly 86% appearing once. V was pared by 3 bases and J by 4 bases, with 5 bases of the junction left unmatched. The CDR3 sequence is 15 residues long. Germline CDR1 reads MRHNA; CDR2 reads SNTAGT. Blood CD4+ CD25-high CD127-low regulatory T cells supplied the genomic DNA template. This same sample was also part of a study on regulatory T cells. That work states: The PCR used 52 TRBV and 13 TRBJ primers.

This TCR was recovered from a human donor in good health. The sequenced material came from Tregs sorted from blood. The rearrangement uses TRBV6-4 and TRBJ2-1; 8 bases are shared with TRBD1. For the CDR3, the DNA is TGTGCCAGCAGTGAAGGACAGGGTTTATACAATGAGCAGTTCTTC. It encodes CASSEGQGLYNEQFF.